The clone carrying this T cell receptor (beta chain) was found many times. The antigen remains undetermined. Germline CDR1 ENHRY, CDR2 SYGVKD. The CDR3 loop spans 18 amino acids. Trimming removed 6 bases from V and 4 bases from J; junction bases left unmatched: 13. Researchers made TCR beta libraries by using iRepertoire HTBI primers and running Arm-PCR on CDR3 regions. TCRdb fed the multiplex PCR reads into MiXCR, producing one record per CDR3 protein. The data show 500,000 or so distinct CDR3 sequences, around 15% seen once. The sample originates from a study of regulatory T cells in long-lasting Graves disease. Broader study findings: TRBV28, TRBJ1-2 and TRBJ2-5 were segments that persistent disease favored. The study found persistent patients shared more public clonotypes (roughly 2,800) than new patients (over 900).

Time point indicated: newly diagnosed GD, antithyroid drugs for less than 3 months. Construction of the TCR library relied on RNA isolated from PBMCs. This sample was also put to use in a study of T cells in Graves' hyperthyroidism and ophthalmopathy. Per that study: Hyperthyroidism, newly diagnosed and lasting under 2 months, affected patients aged 18 to 65. Progression to ophthalmopathy was predicted a median of 6.5 months early.

This TCR came from a woman aged 50 to 60 with Graves disease. The chain combines TRBV10-3 with TRBJ2-1; 12 bases align to TRBD2. The sample consisted of peripheral blood mononuclear cells (PBMCs), taken at new diagnosis, from a patient treated with antithyroid drugs. The CDR3 sequence is CAISNSGATSGRYNEQFF. DNA for the CDR3: TGTGCCATCAGCAACTCGGGGGCAACTAGCGGGAGGTACAATGAGCAGTTCTTC.